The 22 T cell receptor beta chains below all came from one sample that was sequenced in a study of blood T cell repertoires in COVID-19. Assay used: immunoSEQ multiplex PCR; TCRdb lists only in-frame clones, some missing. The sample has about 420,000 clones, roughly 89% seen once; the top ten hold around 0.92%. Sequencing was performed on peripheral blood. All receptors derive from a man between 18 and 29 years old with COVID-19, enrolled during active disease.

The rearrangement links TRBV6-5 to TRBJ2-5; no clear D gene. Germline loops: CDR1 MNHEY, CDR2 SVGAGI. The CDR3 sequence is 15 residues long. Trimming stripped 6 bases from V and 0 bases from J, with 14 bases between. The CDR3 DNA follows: TGTGCCAGCAGGCGCCGCTCTCGGTACCAAGAGACCCAGTACTTC. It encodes CASRRRSRYQETQYF.

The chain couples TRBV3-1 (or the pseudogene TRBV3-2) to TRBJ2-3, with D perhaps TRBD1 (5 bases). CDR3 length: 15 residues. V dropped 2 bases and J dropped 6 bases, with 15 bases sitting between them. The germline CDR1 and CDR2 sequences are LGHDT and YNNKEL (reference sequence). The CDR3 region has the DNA TGTGCCAGCAGCCAATATTCGGACATAGCCGATACGCAGTATTTT. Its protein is CASSQYSDIADTQYF.

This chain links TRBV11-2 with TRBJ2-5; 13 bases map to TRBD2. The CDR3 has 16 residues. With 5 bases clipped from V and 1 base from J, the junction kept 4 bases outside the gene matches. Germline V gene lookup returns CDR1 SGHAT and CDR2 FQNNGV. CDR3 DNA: TGTGCCAGCAGCCCCGGGACTAGCGGGGCCCAAGAGACCCAGTACTTC. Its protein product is CASSPGTSGAQETQYF.

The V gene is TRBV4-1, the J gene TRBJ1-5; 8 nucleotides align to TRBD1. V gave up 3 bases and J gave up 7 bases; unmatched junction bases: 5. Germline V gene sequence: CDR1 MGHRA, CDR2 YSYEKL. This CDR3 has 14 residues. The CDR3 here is CASSQERQGQPQHF. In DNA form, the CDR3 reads TGCGCCAGCAGCCAGGAAAGACAGGGGCAGCCCCAGCATTTT.

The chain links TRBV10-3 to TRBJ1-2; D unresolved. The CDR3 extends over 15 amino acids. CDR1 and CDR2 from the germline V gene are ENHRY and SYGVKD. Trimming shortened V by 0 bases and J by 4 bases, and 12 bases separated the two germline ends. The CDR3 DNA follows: TGTGCCATCAGTGAGTCGTCCGGGTCCGTCTATGGCTACACCTTC. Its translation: CAISESSGSVYGYTF.

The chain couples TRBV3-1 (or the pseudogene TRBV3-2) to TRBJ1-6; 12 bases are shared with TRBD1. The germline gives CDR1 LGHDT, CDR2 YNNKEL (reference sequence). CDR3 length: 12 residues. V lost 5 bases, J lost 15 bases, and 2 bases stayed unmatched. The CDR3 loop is CASSGTGGHLHF. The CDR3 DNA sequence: TGTGCCAGCAGCGGGACAGGGGGCCACCTCCACTTT.

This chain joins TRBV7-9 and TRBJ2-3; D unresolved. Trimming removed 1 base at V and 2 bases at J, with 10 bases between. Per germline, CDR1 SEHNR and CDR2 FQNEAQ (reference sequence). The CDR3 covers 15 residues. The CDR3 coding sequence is TGTGCCAGCAGCTTAGGGCTAGTCCACACAGATACGCAGTATTTT. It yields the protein CASSLGLVHTDTQYF. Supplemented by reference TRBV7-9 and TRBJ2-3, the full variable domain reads DTGVSQNPRHKITKRGQNVTFRCDPISEHNRLYWYRQTLGQGPEFLTYFQNEAQLEKSRLLSDRFSAERPKGSFSTLEIQRTEQGDSAMYLCASSLGLVHTDTQYFGPGTRLTVL.

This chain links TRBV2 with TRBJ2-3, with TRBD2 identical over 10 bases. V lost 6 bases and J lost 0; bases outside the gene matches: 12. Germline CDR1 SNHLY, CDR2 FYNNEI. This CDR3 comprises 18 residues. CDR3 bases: TGTGCCAGCAGACTCCGGACTAGCGGAGCCCCTAGCACAGATACGCAGTATTTT. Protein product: CASRLRTSGAPSTDTQYF.

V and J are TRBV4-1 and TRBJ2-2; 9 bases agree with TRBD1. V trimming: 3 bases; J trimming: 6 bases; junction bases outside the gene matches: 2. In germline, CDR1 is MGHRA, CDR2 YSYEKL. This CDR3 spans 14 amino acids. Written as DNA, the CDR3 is TGCGCCAGCAGCCAGGGACAGGGATCCGGGGAGCTGTTTTTT. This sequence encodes CASSQGQGSGELFF.

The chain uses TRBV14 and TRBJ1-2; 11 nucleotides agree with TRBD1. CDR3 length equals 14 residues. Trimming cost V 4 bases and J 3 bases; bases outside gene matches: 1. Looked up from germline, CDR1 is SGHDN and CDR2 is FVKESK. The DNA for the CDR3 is TGTGCCAGCAGCCGGACAGGGGGCTACTATGGCTACACCTTC. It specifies CASSRTGGYYGYTF.

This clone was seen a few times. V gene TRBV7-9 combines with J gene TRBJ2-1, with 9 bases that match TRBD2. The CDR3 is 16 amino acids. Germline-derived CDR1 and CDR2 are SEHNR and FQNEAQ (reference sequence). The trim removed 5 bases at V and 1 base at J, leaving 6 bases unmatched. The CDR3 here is CASSPQAGGSYNEQFF. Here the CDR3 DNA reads TGTGCCAGCAGCCCCCAAGCGGGAGGTTCCTACAATGAGCAGTTCTTC. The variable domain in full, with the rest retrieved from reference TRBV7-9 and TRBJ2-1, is DTGVSQNPRHKITKRGQNVTFRCDPISEHNRLYWYRQTLGQGPEFLTYFQNEAQLEKSRLLSDRFSAERPKGSFSTLEIQRTEQGDSAMYLCASSPQAGGSYNEQFFGPGTRLTVL.

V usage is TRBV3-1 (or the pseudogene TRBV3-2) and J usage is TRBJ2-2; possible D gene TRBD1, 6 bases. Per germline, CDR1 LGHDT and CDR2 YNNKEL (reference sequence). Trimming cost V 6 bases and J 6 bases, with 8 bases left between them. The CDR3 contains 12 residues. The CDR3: CASSYRAGELFF. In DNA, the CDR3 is TGTGCCAGCAGTTACAGGGCCGGGGAGCTGTTTTTT.

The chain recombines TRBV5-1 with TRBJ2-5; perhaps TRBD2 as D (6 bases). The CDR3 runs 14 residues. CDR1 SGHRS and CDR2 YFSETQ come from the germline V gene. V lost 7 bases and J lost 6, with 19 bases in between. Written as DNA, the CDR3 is TGCGCCAGCTCGGGCGGGGACCCCGTCCAGACCCAGTACTTC. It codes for CASSGGDPVQTQYF. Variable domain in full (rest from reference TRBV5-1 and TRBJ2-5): KAGVTQTPRYLIKTRGQQVTLSCSPISGHRSVSWYQQTPGQGLQFLFEYFSETQRNKGNFPGRFSGRQFSNSRSEMNVSTLELGDSALYLCASSGGDPVQTQYFGPGTRLLVL.

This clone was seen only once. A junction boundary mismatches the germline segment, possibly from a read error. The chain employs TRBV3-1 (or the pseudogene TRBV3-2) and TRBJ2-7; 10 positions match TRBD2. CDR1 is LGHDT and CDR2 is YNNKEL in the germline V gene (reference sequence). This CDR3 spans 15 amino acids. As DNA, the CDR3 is TGTGCCAGCAGACCTAGCGGGAGTAATTTCTACGGGCAGTACTTC. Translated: CASRPSGSNFYGQYF.

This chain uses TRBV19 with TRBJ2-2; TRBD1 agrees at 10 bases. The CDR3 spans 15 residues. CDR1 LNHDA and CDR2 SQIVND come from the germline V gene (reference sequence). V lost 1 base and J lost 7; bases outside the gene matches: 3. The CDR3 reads CASSIGDRGIGELFF. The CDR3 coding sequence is TGTGCCAGTAGTATAGGGGACAGGGGTATCGGGGAGCTGTTTTTT.

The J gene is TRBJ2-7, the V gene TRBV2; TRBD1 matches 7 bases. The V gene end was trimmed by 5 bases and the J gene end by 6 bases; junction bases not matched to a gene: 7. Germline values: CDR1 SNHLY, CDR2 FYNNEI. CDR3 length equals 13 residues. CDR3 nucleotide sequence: TGTGCCAGCAGTCTCCGACAGGGCCCCGAGCAGTACTTC. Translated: CASSLRQGPEQYF. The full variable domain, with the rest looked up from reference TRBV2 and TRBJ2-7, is EPEVTQTPSHQVTQMGQEVILRCVPISNHLYFYWYRQILGQKVEFLVSFYNNEISEKSEIFDDQFSVERPDGSNFTLKIRSTKLEDSAMYFCASSLRQGPEQYFGPGTRLTVT.

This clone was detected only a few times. The CDR3 DNA reads TGTGCCAGTAGTAAAAACGACAGGGAACGCTATGGCTACACCTTC. Translating gives CASSKNDRERYGYTF. The chain employs TRBV19 and TRBJ1-2; 7 bases fit TRBD1. CDR3 length: 15 residues. V shed 4 bases, J shed 4 bases, and the junction held 9 bases outside the gene matches. The germline V gene encodes CDR1 LNHDA and CDR2 SQIVND (reference sequence). Using reference TRBV19 and TRBJ1-2 for the parts outside the CDR3, the full variable domain is DGGITQSPKYLFRKEGQNVTLSCEQNLNHDAMYWYRQDPGQGLRLIYYSQIVNDFQKGDIAEGYSVSREKKESFPLTVTSAQKNPTAFYLCASSKNDRERYGYTFGSGTRLTVV.

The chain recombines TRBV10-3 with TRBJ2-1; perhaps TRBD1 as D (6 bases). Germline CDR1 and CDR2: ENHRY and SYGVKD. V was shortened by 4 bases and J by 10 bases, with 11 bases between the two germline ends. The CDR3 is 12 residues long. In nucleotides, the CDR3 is TGTGCCATCAGTGGGACAGCACCCGAGCAGTTCTTC. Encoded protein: CAISGTAPEQFF.

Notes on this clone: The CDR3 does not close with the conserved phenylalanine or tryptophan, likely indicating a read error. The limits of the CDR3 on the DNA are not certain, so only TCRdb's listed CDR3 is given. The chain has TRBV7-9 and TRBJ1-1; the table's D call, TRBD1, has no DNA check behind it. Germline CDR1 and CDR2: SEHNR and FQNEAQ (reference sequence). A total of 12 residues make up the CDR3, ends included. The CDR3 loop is CASSFRNREMAI.

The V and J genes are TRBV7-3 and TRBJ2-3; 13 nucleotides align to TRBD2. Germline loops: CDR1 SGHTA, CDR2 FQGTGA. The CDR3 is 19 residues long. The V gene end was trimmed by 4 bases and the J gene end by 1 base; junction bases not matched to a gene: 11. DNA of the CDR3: TGTGCCAGCAGCTCACTAGCGGGAGGGCCTGGGTCCCGCACAGATACGCAGTATTTT. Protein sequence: CASSSLAGGPGSRTDTQYF. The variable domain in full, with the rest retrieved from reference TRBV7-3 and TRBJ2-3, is GAGVSQTPSNKVTEKGKYVELRCDPISGHTALYWYRQSLGQGPEFLIYFQGTGAADDSGLPNDRFFAVRPEGSVSTLKIQRTERGDSAVYLCASSSLAGGPGSRTDTQYFGPGTRLTVL.

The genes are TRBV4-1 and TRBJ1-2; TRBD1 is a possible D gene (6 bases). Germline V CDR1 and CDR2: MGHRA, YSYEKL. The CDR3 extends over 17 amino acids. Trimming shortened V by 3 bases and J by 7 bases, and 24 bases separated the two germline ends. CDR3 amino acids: CASSHFGQKLETGGYTF. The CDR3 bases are TGCGCCAGCAGCCATTTCGGACAGAAACTAGAGACGGGTGGCTACACCTTC.

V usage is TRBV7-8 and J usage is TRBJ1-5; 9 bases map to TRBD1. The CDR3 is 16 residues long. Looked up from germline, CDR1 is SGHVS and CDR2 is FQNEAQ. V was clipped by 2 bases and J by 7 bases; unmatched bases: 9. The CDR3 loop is CASSLWTGAGQQPQHF. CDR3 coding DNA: TGTGCCAGCAGCTTATGGACAGGGGCAGGTCAGCAGCCCCAGCATTTT.